The clone carrying this TCR beta chain was seen a few times. The antigen is not known. The data stem from a study of molecular identifiers for immune sequencing clone quantification. Turning to the study itself: In replicates, the authors split RNA from around 20,000 or 100,000 naive CD8 cells five ways and sequenced four. Findings and limits, study-wide: Clones that exceeded 20 RNA copies held over 97% of effector molecules, yet under 1% in naive cells.

Methods described previously were used for bulk TCR libraries, and listed TCR primers were applied. TCRdb redid the calling of the PCR reads with MiXCR, one entry per CDR3 protein. The sample gives a few hundred thousand distinct CDR3 sequences, roughly 25% of which show up once; roughly 0.79% is in the top ten. The CDR3 is 12 residues long. CDR1 and CDR2 (germline): SEHNR, FQNEAQ (reference sequence). V was shortened by 1 base and J by 6 bases, with 6 bases between the two germline ends. Preparation of naive CD8 libraries involved roughly 20,000 to 1,100,000 sorted cells and 10%, 30% or 50% RNA. The sequenced sample was naive CD8+ T cells from blood, with Jurkat cell RNA spiked in. Subset described: FACS-sorted CD8+CD4-CCR7+CD45RA+ naive T cells. The rearrangement joins TRBV7-9 to TRBJ2-5; no clear D. The sequence was collected from a human donor in good health. Some libraries in this study had Jurkat cell RNA spiked in. CDR3 amino acids: CASSLEGQTQYF. Here the CDR3 DNA reads TGTGCCAGCAGCTTAGAAGGGCAGACCCAGTACTTC.